The rows below give T cell receptor beta chains drawn from one sample of a study of T cell changes during pregnancy in multiple sclerosis. TCRdb's table, derived via immunoSEQ multiplex PCR, lists solely in-frame clones and lacks some. The sample includes 40,000 to 60,000 clones, nearly 95% seen only once; the top ten take 0.8% to 1%. Source: peripheral blood, taken after pregnancy. Every receptor here comes from a female donor with multiple sclerosis, enrolled in a pregnancy study. Each CDR3 is given with its conserved first and last residue. Each record gives: clone size, J gene, D gene, V gene, CDR3 DNA, CDR3 protein. The D gene is left open where the match is weak. Not all rows give a size; the values are once, few, many and, for expanded clones, a class.

clone_size: NA
j_call: TRBJ2-1
d_call: TRBD1
v_call: TRBV7-2
cdr3_nt: TGTGCCAGCAGCTTAGGGACAGGGGGTAAGATAAATGAGCAGTTCTTC
cdr3_aa: CASSLGTGGKINEQFF

clone_size: once
j_call: TRBJ2-4
d_call: TRBD1
v_call: TRBV5-4
cdr3_nt: TGTGCCAGCAGCTTCTGGGACAGGGGATTGGCCAAAAACATTCAGTACTTC
cdr3_aa: CASSFWDRGLAKNIQYF

clone_size: NA
j_call: TRBJ1-5
d_call: TRBD1
v_call: TRBV19
cdr3_nt: TGTGCCGGTGGACAGGGGGTAAGTCAGCCCCAGCATTTT
cdr3_aa: CAGGQGVSQPQHF

clone_size: NA
j_call: TRBJ1-6
d_call: TRBD1
v_call: TRBV4-3
cdr3_nt: TGCGCCAGCAGCCAAGATGAGGGACAGGCCAATTCACCCCTCCACTTT
cdr3_aa: CASSQDEGQANSPLHF

clone_size: NA
j_call: TRBJ1-3
d_call: NA
v_call: TRBV18
cdr3_nt: TGTGCCAGCTCACCACTGGACTCCGGAAACACCATATATTTT
cdr3_aa: CASSPLDSGNTIYF

clone_size: once
j_call: TRBJ1-1
d_call: TRBD1
v_call: TRBV18
cdr3_nt: TGTGCCAGCTCACCAGACAGGGGGAACACTGAAGCTTTCTTT
cdr3_aa: CASSPDRGNTEAFF

clone_size: NA
j_call: TRBJ2-7
d_call: NA
v_call: TRBV7-2
cdr3_nt: TGTGCCAGCAGCTTAGTAAGGGGGAGCTCCTACGAGCAGTACTTC
cdr3_aa: CASSLVRGSSYEQYF

clone_size: few
j_call: TRBJ2-7
d_call: TRBD1
v_call: TRBV4-3
cdr3_nt: TGCGCCAGCAGCCAAGAGTCCGGGACAGGGGGCTACGAGCAGTACTTC
cdr3_aa: CASSQESGTGGYEQYF

clone_size: NA
j_call: TRBJ1-5
d_call: NA
v_call: TRBV10-3
cdr3_nt: TGTGCCATCAGTGAGTCGTCCAGGGCTCAGCCCCAGCATTTT
cdr3_aa: CAISESSRAQPQHF

clone_size: NA
j_call: TRBJ1-2
d_call: TRBD1
v_call: TRBV19
cdr3_nt: TGTGCCAGTTCAGGACAGGGCGGTGGCTACACCTTC
cdr3_aa: CASSGQGGGYTF

clone_size: NA
j_call: TRBJ2-3
d_call: TRBD1
v_call: TRBV2
cdr3_nt: TGTGCCAGCAACCGACAGGGTCCTGATACGCAGTATTTT
cdr3_aa: CASNRQGPDTQYF

clone_size: NA
j_call: TRBJ2-5
d_call: TRBD1
v_call: TRBV7-2
cdr3_nt: TGTGCCAGCAGCTTAGCCGACAGGGGAAGTCAAGAGACCCAGTACTTC
cdr3_aa: CASSLADRGSQETQYF

clone_size: NA
j_call: TRBJ2-5
d_call: NA
v_call: TRBV7-9
cdr3_nt: TGTGCCAGCGGACTCCCGTTATACCAAGAGACCCAGTACTTC
cdr3_aa: CASGLPLYQETQYF

clone_size: NA
j_call: TRBJ1-1
d_call: NA
v_call: TRBV6-5
cdr3_nt: TGTGCCAGCAGTTCGGGACTGTTTGTGGGCACTGAAGCTTTCTTT
cdr3_aa: CASSSGLFVGTEAFF

clone_size: NA
j_call: TRBJ1-1
d_call: NA
v_call: TRBV5-4
cdr3_nt: TGTGCCAGCAGCCCGGCTTTTGAGGCTGAAGCTTTCTTT
cdr3_aa: CASSPAFEAEAFF

clone_size: NA
j_call: TRBJ2-7
d_call: TRBD1
v_call: TRBV9
cdr3_nt: TGTGCCAGCAGCGTAGCTTCCAGGGGGTACGAGCAGTACTTC
cdr3_aa: CASSVASRGYEQYF

clone_size: NA
j_call: TRBJ2-3
d_call: NA
v_call: TRBV19
cdr3_nt: TGTGCCAGTAGTCCTCGACAAGGAACGCAGTATTTT
cdr3_aa: CASSPRQGTQYF

clone_size: NA
j_call: TRBJ2-2
d_call: TRBD1
v_call: TRBV7-3
cdr3_nt: TGTGCCAGCAGCTTCCTCCCGGGACAGGGGATGACGGGGGCGAACACCGGGGAGCTGTTTTTT
cdr3_aa: CASSFLPGQGMTGANTGELFF

clone_size: NA
j_call: TRBJ2-6
d_call: NA
v_call: TRBV7-2
cdr3_nt: TGTGCCAGCAGCCACCGACAGGGGAGGGCTGGGGCCAACGTCCTGACTTTC
cdr3_aa: CASSHRQGRAGANVLTF

clone_size: NA
j_call: TRBJ2-3
d_call: TRBD2
v_call: TRBV28
cdr3_nt: TGTGCCAGCAGTTCCTTGGGGAGGGGATCAGATACGCAGTATTTT
cdr3_aa: CASSSLGRGSDTQYF

clone_size: NA
j_call: TRBJ2-2
d_call: NA
v_call: TRBV4-1
cdr3_nt: TGCGCCAGCAGCCAAGCGTACGAAGCAAATTTCGGGGGTTACACCGGGGAGCTGTTTTTT
cdr3_aa: CASSQAYEANFGGYTGELFF

clone_size: NA
j_call: TRBJ1-1
d_call: NA
v_call: TRBV5-1
cdr3_nt: TGCGCCAGCAGCTTGACAACAAGCAGCCGCAGGACTGAAGCTTTCTTT
cdr3_aa: CASSLTTSSRRTEAFF